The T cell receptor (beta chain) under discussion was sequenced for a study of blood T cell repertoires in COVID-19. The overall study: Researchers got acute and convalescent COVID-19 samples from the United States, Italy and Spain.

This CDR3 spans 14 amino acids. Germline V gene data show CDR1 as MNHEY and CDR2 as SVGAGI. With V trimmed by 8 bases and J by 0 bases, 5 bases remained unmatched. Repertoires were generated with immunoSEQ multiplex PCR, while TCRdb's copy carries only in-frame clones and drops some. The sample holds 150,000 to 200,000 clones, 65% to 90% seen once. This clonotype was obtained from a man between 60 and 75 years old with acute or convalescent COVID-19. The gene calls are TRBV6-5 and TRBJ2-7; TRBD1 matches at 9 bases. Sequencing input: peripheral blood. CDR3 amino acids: CASQAGQGSYEQYF. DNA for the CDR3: TGTGCCAGCCAAGCGGGACAGGGCTCCTACGAGCAGTACTTC.